Sequencing of this T cell receptor (beta chain) was carried out in a study of T cells in Graves' hyperthyroidism and ophthalmopathy. Findings of the study overall: The blood repertoire included most of the expanded thyroid clonotypes above 0.001. A model built on 13 V-J features separated ophthalmopathy from stable hyperthyroidism. Model output signaled ophthalmopathy a median approximately six months ahead of onset.

TCR beta CDR3 sequences were amplified from RNA transcripts. The HTBI primer set was used in a first-round RT-PCR of the TCR CDR3. One entry per CDR3 protein, called by TCRdb with MiXCR from the multiplex PCR reads. The sample records more than 550,000 distinct CDR3 sequences, 45% being singletons. Exclusion of patients followed from uncontrolled infection, other autoimmune disease, pregnancy or lactation. Concerning this clonotype: The antigen remains undetermined. No conserved phenylalanine or tryptophan ends this CDR3, so it is likely a read error.

The CDR3 sequence is 16 residues long. Germline CDR1 is LNHDA and CDR2 is SQIVND (reference sequence). After removal of 1 base from V and 6 bases from J, the junction contained 11 bases not matched to a gene. The gene calls are TRBV19 and TRBJ2-5, with 7 positions matching TRBD1. The sample consisted of peripheral blood or thyroid tissue (not recorded which). The receptor was isolated from an adult man with Graves' disease, either hyperthyroidism or ophthalmopathy (not recorded which). Here the CDR3 reads CASSIGTGSGEKTQYI. CDR3 in DNA: TGTGCCAGTAGTATAGGGACAGGTAGTGGGGAAAAGACCCAGTACATC.